The clone carrying this T cell receptor (beta chain) has just a few counts. Its antigen is not known. This table comes from immunoSEQ multiplex PCR, and its TCRdb copy is limited to in-frame clones, with some not included. The data show about 66,000 clones, with around nine tenths seen just once and around 3.8% held by the top ten. The record originates from a study of chemoradiotherapy in HPV16-positive cancers. Study-level points and caveats: HPV-specific T cells were functionally defined from only two HPV16-positive patients. For HPV16-positive patients, expanding HPV-responsive T cells associated with longer recurrence-free survival. Candidate HPV-specific clones and E7-related TCR motifs grew in tumor during treatment.

The CDR3 extends over 14 amino acids. V was pared by 4 bases and J by 6 bases, with 14 bases between. Germline V gene data show CDR1 as MNHEY and CDR2 as SMNVEV (reference sequence). This rearrangement joins TRBV27 to TRBJ2-3; weak D call: TRBD1 (6 bases). Sequenced material: blood, taken from a patient who underwent chemoradiotherapy. This clonotype was sampled from a human donor with HPV-associated anogenital cancer. CDR3 protein: CASSYRLQGDTQYF. CDR3 nucleotides: TGTGCCAGCAGTTACCGTCTCCAGGGGGATACGCAGTATTTT.